This T cell receptor (beta chain) emerged from a study of CD8 T cells in Susac syndrome. In the study overall: Treatment status at blood draw for the Susac syndrome patients was therapy-naive, corticosteroids, or intravenous immunoglobulin alone.

The CDR3 contains 15 residues. The V and J ends lost 0 bases and 9 bases respectively, with 15 bases between them. Germline CDR1 and CDR2: MNHEY and SVGAGI. The T cells that were sequenced for TCR beta were CD8+ and CD4+ cells from blood. Isolation of CD8+ and CD4+ T cells was performed negatively, whereas enrichment of TEMRA cells was done by FACS. The authors reverse transcribed 0.5 to 1 ug RNA with random hexamers. By means of immunoSEQ multiplex PCR, TCR beta CDR3 spanning 54 Vbeta and 13 Jbeta underwent amplification. A single record per CDR3 protein comes from TCRdb applying MiXCR to the immunoSEQ multiplex PCR reads. The sample lists approximately 120,000 distinct CDR3 sequences; about 95% were seen once.

This clonotype originated in a human donor with Susac syndrome. Sequencing was carried out using CD8+ T cells from PBMCs. This chain uses TRBV6-5 with TRBJ2-1; D is undetermined. The CDR3 DNA follows: TGTGCCAGCAGTTACTCGACGGTAGCCCTCTCTGAGCAGTTCTTC. It yields the protein CASSYSTVALSEQFF.